This TCR beta chain was sequenced for a study of blood T cell repertoires in COVID-19. Clones were sequenced by immunoSEQ multiplex PCR, and TCRdb holds only the in-frame ones, with some missing. The sample carries some 310,000 clones, over 75% recorded once. The CDR3 sequence is 16 residues long. V shed 4 bases, J shed 3 bases, and the junction held 12 bases outside the gene matches. CDR1 is SGDLS, CDR2 YYNGEE, per germline. The sequencing sample was made of peripheral blood. The V gene is TRBV9, the J gene TRBJ2-7, with 8 bases identical to TRBD2. This TCR was sampled from a man aged 50 or older with active or convalescent COVID-19. CDR3 coding DNA: TGTGCCAGCAGCTACCTTGGCAGCGGGGGTTACTACGAGCAGTACTTC. Its protein is CASSYLGSGGYYEQYF.